In this sample, the clone carrying this T cell receptor beta chain turned up many times. The antigen is undetermined. This entry is derived from a study of CD8 T cells in ankylosing spondylitis. Study-wide findings and caveats: Blood from ankylosing spondylitis patients appeared to carry a characteristic eight-variant TCR beta motif.

TCRdb called the 5' RACE reads again in MiXCR, with one record for every CDR3 protein. This sample has around 490,000 distinct CDR3 sequences, with over 4% found just once. CDR1 SGDLS and CDR2 YYNGEE come from the germline V gene. Deletions cut 2 bases from V and 8 bases from J, with 16 bases between. The CDR3 loop spans 14 amino acids. Sequencing was done on a sample of blood, either unsorted or a sorted T cell fraction (not recorded which). V usage is TRBV9 and J usage is TRBJ1-2; a possible D gene is TRBD1 (5 bases). The clonotype originates from a male donor with ankylosing spondylitis. CDR3 in DNA: TGTGCCAGCAGCGTTGAATTCGGGGGACGGGGCTACACCTTC. This gives the protein CASSVEFGGRGYTF.